Presented here are 4 T cell receptor beta chains from one specimen sequenced in a study of brain T cells in children with intractable seizures. The protocol was immunoSEQ multiplex PCR, while the TCRdb copy is restricted to in-frame clones and leaves out a portion. The repertoire holds tens of thousands of clones, with around 90% as singletons. The sample here was peripheral blood, taken at surgery. These TCRs come from a girl aged 2 to 9 with tuberous sclerosis and intractable seizures.

The chain links TRBV2 to TRBJ1-6, with 8 positions matching TRBD1. Unmatched junction bases numbered 7, after V lost 2 bases and J lost 1 base. CDR1 is SNHLY, CDR2 FYNNEI, per germline. This CDR3 is built from 18 residues. The CDR3 nucleotides are TGTGCCAGCAGTGAACGAGGACAGGGTCAATCCTATAATTCACCCCTCCACTTT. Translation: CASSERGQGQSYNSPLHF.

This clone occurred once. The V and J genes are TRBV5-6 and TRBJ2-7; 8 bases are shared with TRBD1. CDR3 length equals 18 residues. Germline CDR1 reads SGHDT; CDR2 reads YYEEEE. With 0 bases clipped from V and 0 bases from J, the junction kept 11 bases outside the gene matches. As DNA, the CDR3 is TGTGCCAGCAGCTTGGGCATGATGGGACAGGAGAGCTCCTACGAGCAGTACTTC. As protein: CASSLGMMGQESSYEQYF.

J is TRBJ1-6 and V is TRBV6-4; the match to TRBD1 covers 7 bases. The CDR3 consists of 15 residues. The J segment lost 8 bases and the V segment lost 4 bases, leaving 8 bases of the junction unmatched. CDR1 is MRHNA, CDR2 SNTAGT, per germline. CDR3 region: CASSALDRADSPLHF. CDR3 sequence (DNA): TGTGCCAGCAGTGCCCTAGACAGGGCGGATTCACCCCTCCACTTT.

The gene calls are TRBV6-5 and TRBJ1-4; 9 nucleotides agree with TRBD1. CDR1 and CDR2 (germline): MNHEY, SVGAGI. The V segment lost 2 bases and the J segment 5 bases; nucleotides outside the gene matches: 0. There are 14 residues in the CDR3. The CDR3 loop reads CASSYGTGNEKLFF. The CDR3 region has the DNA TGTGCCAGCAGTTACGGGACAGGGAATGAAAAACTGTTTTTT.